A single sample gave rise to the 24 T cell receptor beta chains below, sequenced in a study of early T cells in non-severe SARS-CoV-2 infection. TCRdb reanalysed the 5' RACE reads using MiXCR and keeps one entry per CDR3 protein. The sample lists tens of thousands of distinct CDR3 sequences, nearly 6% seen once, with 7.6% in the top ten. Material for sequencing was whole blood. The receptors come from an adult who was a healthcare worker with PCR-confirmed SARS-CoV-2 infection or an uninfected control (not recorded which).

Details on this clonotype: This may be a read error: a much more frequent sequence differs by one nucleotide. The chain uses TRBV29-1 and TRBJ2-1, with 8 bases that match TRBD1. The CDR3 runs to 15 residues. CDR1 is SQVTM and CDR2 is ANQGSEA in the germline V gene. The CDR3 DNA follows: TGCAGCGCTGAAGCACCTCAGGACAGGGACTATGAGCAGTTCTTC. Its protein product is CSAEAPQDRDYEQFF.

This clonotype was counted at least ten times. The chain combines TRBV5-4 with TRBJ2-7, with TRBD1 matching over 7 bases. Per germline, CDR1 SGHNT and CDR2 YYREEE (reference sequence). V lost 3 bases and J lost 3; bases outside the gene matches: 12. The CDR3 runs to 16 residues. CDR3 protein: CASSWRQGLLHYEQYF. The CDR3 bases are TGTGCCAGCAGCTGGAGACAGGGCCTCCTCCACTACGAGCAGTACTTC. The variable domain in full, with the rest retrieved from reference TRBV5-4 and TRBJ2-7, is ETGVTQSPTHLIKTRGQQVTLRCSSQSGHNTVSWYQQALGQGPQFIFQYYREEENGRGNFPPRFSGLQFPNYSSELNVNALELDDSALYLCASSWRQGLLHYEQYFGPGTRLTVT.

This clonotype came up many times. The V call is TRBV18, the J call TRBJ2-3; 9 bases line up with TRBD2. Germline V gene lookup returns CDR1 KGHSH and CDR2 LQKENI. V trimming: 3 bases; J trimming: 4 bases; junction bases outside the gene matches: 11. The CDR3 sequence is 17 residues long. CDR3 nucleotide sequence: TGTGCCAGCTCACCCAACGGTGCGCAGCGGGAGGCAGATACGCAGTATTTT. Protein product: CASSPNGAQREADTQYF.

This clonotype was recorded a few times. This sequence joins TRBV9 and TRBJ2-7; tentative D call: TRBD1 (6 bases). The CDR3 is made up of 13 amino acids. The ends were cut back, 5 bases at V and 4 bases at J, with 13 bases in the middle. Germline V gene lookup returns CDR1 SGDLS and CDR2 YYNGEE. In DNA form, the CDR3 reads TGTGCCAGCAGGACGGGACATACGTACGAGCAGTACTTC. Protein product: CASRTGHTYEQYF.

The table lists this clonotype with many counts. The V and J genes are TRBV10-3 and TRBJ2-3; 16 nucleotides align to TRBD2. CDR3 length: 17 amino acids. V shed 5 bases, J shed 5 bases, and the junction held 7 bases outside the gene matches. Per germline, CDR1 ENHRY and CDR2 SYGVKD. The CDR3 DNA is TGTGCCATCAGTCCGGGACTAGCGGGGGGGCGAAGAGATACGCAGTATTTT. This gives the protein CAISPGLAGGRRDTQYF.

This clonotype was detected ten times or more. The CDR3 bases are TGCAGTGCTAAGGACAGGGAACATTCACCCCTCCACTTT. Amino acids: CSAKDREHSPLHF. V is TRBV20-1 and J is TRBJ1-6; 8 bases align to TRBD1. Germline V CDR1 and CDR2: DFQATT, SNEGSKA (reference sequence). The J segment lost 8 bases and the V segment lost 4 bases, leaving 4 bases of the junction unmatched. The length of the CDR3 is 13 residues.

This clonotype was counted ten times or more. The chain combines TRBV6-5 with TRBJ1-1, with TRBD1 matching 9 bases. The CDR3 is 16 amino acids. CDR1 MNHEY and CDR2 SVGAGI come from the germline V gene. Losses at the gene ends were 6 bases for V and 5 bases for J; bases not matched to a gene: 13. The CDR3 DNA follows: TGTGCCAGCAGCCCCCCGGGGACAGGGCAGGGAACTGAAGCTTTCTTT. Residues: CASSPPGTGQGTEAFF.

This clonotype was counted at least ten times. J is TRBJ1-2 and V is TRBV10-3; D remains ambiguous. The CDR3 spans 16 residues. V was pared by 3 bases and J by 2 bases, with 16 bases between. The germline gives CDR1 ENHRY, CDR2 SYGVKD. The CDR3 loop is CAISEYSPGPNYGYTF. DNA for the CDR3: TGTGCCATCAGTGAATATTCCCCAGGACCAAACTATGGCTACACCTTC.

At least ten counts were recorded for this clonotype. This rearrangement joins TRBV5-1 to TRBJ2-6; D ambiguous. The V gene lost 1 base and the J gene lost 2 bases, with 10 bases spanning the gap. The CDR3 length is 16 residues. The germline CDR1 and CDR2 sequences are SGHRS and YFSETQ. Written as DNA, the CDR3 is TGCGCCAGCAGCTTGTCCCCTCTGACTGGGGCCAACGTCCTGACTTTC. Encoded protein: CASSLSPLTGANVLTF.

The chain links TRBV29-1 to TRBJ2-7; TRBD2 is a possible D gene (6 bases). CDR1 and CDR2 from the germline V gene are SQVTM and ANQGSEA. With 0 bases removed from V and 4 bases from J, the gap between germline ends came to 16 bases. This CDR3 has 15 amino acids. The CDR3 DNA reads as TGCAGCGTTGAAGATGTAGTCGTAGGGACTTACGAGCAGTACTTC. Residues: CSVEDVVVGTYEQYF.

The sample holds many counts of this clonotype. For the CDR3, the DNA is TGCAGTGCTAGTTTCCCAGGAGGACAAGAGACCCAGTACTTC. It yields the protein CSASFPGGQETQYF. The rearrangement joins TRBV20-1 to TRBJ2-5; a weak D match, TRBD2 (5 bases). With 3 bases removed from V and 2 bases from J, the gap between germline ends came to 13 bases. The CDR3 totals 14 residues. The germline gives CDR1 DFQATT, CDR2 SNEGSKA (reference sequence).

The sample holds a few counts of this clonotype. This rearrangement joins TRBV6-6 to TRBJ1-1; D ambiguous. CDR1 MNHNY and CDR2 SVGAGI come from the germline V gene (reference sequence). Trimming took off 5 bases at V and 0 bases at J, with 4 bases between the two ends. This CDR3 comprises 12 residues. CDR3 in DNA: TGTGCCAGCAGTCCAATGAACACTGAAGCTTTCTTT. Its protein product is CASSPMNTEAFF.

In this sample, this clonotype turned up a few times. As DNA, the CDR3 is TGTGCCAGCAGCTCGGGCAGCTCAGCGGCTGAAGCTTTCTTT. This encodes CASSSGSSAAEAFF. The rearrangement joins TRBV11-3 to TRBJ1-1; no definite D call. The V gene lost 4 bases and the J gene lost 6 bases, with 15 bases spanning the gap. CDR3 size: 14 residues. The V gene's germline CDR1 is SGHNT and CDR2 YENEEA.

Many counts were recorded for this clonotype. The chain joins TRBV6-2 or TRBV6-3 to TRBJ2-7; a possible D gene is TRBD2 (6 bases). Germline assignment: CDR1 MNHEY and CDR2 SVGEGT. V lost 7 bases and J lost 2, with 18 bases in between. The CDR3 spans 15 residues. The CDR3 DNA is TGTGCCAGCATCCAAGGGCGGGACTTGGCCTACGAGCAGTACTTC. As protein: CASIQGRDLAYEQYF.

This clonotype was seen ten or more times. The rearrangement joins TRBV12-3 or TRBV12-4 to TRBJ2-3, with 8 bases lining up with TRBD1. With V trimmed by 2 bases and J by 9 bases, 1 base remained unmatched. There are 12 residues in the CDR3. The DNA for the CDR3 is TGTGCCAGCAGTTTAAGACAGGGGACGCAGTATTTT. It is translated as CASSLRQGTQYF.

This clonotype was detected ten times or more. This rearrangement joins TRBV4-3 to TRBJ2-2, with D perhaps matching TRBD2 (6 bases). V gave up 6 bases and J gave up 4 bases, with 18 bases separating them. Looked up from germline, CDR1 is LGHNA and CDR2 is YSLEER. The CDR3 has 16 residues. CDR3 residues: CASRRVGTGLTGELFF. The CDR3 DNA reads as TGCGCCAGCAGAAGGGTGGGGACTGGCCTCACCGGGGAGCTGTTTTTT.

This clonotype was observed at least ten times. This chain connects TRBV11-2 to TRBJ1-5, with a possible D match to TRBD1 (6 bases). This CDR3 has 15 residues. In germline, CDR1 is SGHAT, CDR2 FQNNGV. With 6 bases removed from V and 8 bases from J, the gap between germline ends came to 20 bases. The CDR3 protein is CASSRTAFSTEPQHF. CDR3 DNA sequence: TGTGCCAGCAGTAGGACAGCCTTTTCAACGGAGCCCCAGCATTTT.

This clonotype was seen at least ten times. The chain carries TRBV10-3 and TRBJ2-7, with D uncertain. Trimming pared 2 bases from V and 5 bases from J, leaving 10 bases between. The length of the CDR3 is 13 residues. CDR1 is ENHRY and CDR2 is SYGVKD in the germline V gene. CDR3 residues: CAISEATPDEQYF. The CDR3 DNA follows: TGTGCCATCAGTGAGGCGACCCCCGACGAGCAGTACTTC.

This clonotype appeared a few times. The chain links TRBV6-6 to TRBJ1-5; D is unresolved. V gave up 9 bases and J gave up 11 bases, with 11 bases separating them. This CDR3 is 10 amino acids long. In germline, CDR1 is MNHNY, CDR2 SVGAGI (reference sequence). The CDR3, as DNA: TGTGCCAGTAGTGGTTCGGCCCAGCATTTT. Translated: CASSGSAQHF.

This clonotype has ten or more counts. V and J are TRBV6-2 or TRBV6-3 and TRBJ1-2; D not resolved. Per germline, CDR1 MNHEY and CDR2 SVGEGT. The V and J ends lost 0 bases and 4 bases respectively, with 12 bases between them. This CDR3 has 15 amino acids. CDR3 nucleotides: TGTGCCAGCAGTTACTCCGGCTTGGGCCCCTATGGCTACACCTTC. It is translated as CASSYSGLGPYGYTF.

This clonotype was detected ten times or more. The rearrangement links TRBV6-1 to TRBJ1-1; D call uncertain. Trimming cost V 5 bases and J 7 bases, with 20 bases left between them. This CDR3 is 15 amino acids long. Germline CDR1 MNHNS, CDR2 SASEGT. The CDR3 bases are TGTGCCAGCAGTTCCACGGCCGGGGTTGACGGTGAAGCTTTCTTT. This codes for CASSSTAGVDGEAFF.

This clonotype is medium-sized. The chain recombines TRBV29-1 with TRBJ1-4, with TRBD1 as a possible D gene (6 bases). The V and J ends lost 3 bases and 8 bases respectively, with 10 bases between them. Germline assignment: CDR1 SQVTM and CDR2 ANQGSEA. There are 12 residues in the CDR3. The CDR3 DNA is TGCAGCGTTGAGACCGGGGGCGAAAAACTGTTTTTT. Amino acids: CSVETGGEKLFF.

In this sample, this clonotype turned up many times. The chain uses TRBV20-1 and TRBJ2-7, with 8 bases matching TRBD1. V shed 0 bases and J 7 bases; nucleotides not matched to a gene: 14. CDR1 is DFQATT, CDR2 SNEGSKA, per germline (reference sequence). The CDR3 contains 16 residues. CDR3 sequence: CSARDLRTGGSGEQYF. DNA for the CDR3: TGCAGTGCTAGAGATCTCCGAACAGGGGGGTCGGGTGAGCAGTACTTC.

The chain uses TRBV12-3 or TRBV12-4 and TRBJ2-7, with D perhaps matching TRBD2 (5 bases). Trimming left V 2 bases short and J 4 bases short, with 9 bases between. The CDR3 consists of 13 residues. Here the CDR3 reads CASSLQRRYEQYF. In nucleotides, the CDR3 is TGTGCCAGCAGTTTACAGAGGAGGTACGAGCAGTACTTC.